The 32 T cell receptor beta chains below come from one sample, sequenced in a study of blood T cell repertoires in COVID-19 (dated by TCRdb to about 2020). The library came from the immunoSEQ multiplex PCR assay. As stored in TCRdb, this immuneACCESS dataset retains in-frame rearrangements with V and J assigned. A fraction of the clones does not appear; measured against another copy, unresolved V genes explain less than half of the discrepancy, and the remainder lacks a known reason. The sample records 100,000 to 150,000 clones, roughly 85% of which are singletons. The ten top clones hold 25% to 30% of the sample. Sequencing input: peripheral blood. The receptors here all came from a woman over 75 with acute or convalescent COVID-19.

This chain connects TRBV29-1 to TRBJ1-1; D uncertain. The CDR3 totals 14 residues. V lost 2 bases to trimming and J lost 6 bases, with 16 bases between them. The germline V gene has CDR1 SQVTM and CDR2 ANQGSEA. The CDR3 nucleotides read TGCAGCGTTGAAAAAGAGGGTCTGGTCCCTGAAGCTTTCTTT. Amino acids: CSVEKEGLVPEAFF.

This clone was detected once. The chain combines TRBV2 with TRBJ2-7; D may be TRBD2 (5 bases). CDR1 SNHLY and CDR2 FYNNEI come from the germline V gene. Trimming took 6 bases from V and 0 from J, leaving 9 bases between them. This CDR3 is 13 amino acids long. The CDR3 loop reads CASRPGSSYEQYV. The CDR3 nucleotides read TGTGCCAGCAGGCCGGGGAGCTCCTACGAGCAGTACGTC.

The gene calls are TRBV9 and TRBJ2-1, with 9 bases that match TRBD1. V shed 0 bases, J shed 8 bases, and the junction held 9 bases outside the gene matches. The CDR3 contains 16 residues. Germline values: CDR1 SGDLS, CDR2 YYNGEE. This CDR3 reads CASSVASGQGGYEQFF. The CDR3 coding sequence is TGTGCCAGCAGCGTAGCTTCGGGACAGGGTGGCTATGAGCAGTTCTTC.

This sequence joins TRBV7-3 and TRBJ2-1; 8 bases are shared with TRBD1. The CDR3 is made up of 16 amino acids. The trim removed 5 bases at V and 3 bases at J, leaving 9 bases unmatched. Germline CDR1 and CDR2: SGHTA and FQGTGA. As DNA, the CDR3 is TGTGCCAGCAGCCACTTAGCCGGGACAGGCTACAATGAGCAGTTCTTC. Residues: CASSHLAGTGYNEQFF.

The chain employs TRBV6-5 and TRBJ1-4; TRBD1 is a possible D gene (5 bases). Germline lookup yields CDR1 MNHEY and CDR2 SVGAGI. This CDR3 contains 13 residues. The germline V and J ends were trimmed by 4 bases and 12 bases, with 15 bases remaining between them. The CDR3 DNA follows: TGTGCCAGCAGTTTCGATCGTGACAGCGAACTGTTTTTT. As protein: CASSFDRDSELFF.

The gene calls are TRBV2 and TRBJ1-1, with D unclear. Trimming took off 3 bases at V and 1 base at J, with 9 bases between the two ends. This CDR3 has 14 residues. Germline-derived CDR1 and CDR2 are SNHLY and FYNNEI. The CDR3 here is CASSEDFRNTEAFF. CDR3 DNA sequence: TGTGCCAGCAGTGAGGACTTTAGGAACACTGAAGCTTTCTTT.

The chain employs TRBV5-1 and TRBJ1-4, with TRBD1 identical over 7 bases. Germline assignment: CDR1 SGHRS and CDR2 YFSETQ. The length of the CDR3 is 19 residues. The ends lost 0 bases at V and 0 bases at J; junction bases unmatched: 11. The CDR3 coding sequence is TGCGCCAGCAGCTTGGGACGACAGGGTCTGACCACAACTAATGAAAAACTGTTTTTT. Translation gives CASSLGRQGLTTTNEKLFF.

The gene calls are TRBV7-2 and TRBJ2-1, with 9 nucleotides matching TRBD2. Germline CDR1 and CDR2: SGHTA and FQGNSA. Germline trimming cut 2 bases from V and 10 bases from J; bases unmatched to any gene: 9. The CDR3 sequence is 15 residues long. For the CDR3, the DNA is TGTGCCAGCAGCTTAACGGCTAGCGGGAACAGGGAGCAGTTCTTC. Its translation: CASSLTASGNREQFF.

To note about this clone: The same CDR3 arises from other DNA sequences in this sample as well. The chain joins TRBV6-6 to TRBJ1-5, with D possibly being TRBD1 (6 bases). Germline lookup yields CDR1 MNHNY and CDR2 SVGAGI (reference sequence). Trimming removed 6 bases from V and 3 bases from J, with 12 bases in between. This CDR3 comprises 14 residues. Written as DNA, the CDR3 is TGTGCCAGCAGCCCTCACAGGGACAATCAGCCCCAGCATTTT. It is translated as CASSPHRDNQPQHF.

The rearrangement joins TRBV28 to TRBJ1-6, with 9 bases aligning to TRBD1. Germline V CDR1 and CDR2: MDHEN, SYDVKM. V shed 2 bases, J shed 5 bases, and the junction held 19 bases outside the gene matches. The CDR3 sequence is 21 residues long. The CDR3 here is CASSLGTGRFRAKKDNSPLHF. The DNA for the CDR3 is TGTGCCAGCAGTTTAGGGACAGGGCGGTTTCGAGCAAAGAAGGATAATTCACCCCTCCACTTT.

The V and J genes are TRBV20-1 and TRBJ1-2; D is uncertain. Germline-derived CDR1 and CDR2 are DFQATT and SNEGSKA (reference sequence). This CDR3 has 10 residues. V lost 6 bases, J lost 13 bases, and 15 bases lay in between. CDR3 amino acids: CSAWPGGATF. The CDR3 nucleotides read TGCAGTGCCTGGCCAGGTGGCGCCACCTTC.

This chain links TRBV19 with TRBJ2-2; weak D call: TRBD1 (6 bases). CDR3 size: 13 residues. V was clipped by 7 bases and J by 4 bases, with 10 bases between them. CDR1 is LNHDA and CDR2 is SQIVND in the germline V gene (reference sequence). CDR3 sequence: CASNQGSTGELFF. The CDR3 bases are TGTGCCAGTAACCAGGGGAGCACCGGGGAGCTGTTTTTT. Full variable domain (missing parts from reference TRBV19 and TRBJ2-2): DGGITQSPKYLFRKEGQNVTLSCEQNLNHDAMYWYRQDPGQGLRLIYYSQIVNDFQKGDIAEGYSVSREKKESFPLTVTSAQKNPTAFYLCASNQGSTGELFFGEGSRLTVL.

V usage is TRBV6-5 and J usage is TRBJ2-5; D perhaps matches TRBD2 (5 bases). The germline V and J ends were trimmed by 0 bases and 2 bases, with 13 bases remaining between them. This CDR3 comprises 16 residues. Germline CDR1 MNHEY, CDR2 SVGAGI. The CDR3 DNA reads TGTGCCAGCAGTTACTCGAGTAGCCCGGGGCAAGAGACCCAGTACTTC. This encodes CASSYSSSPGQETQYF.

The V and J genes are TRBV28 and TRBJ1-2; no clear D. Trimming stripped 8 bases from V and 3 bases from J, with 7 bases between. CDR1 is MDHEN, CDR2 SYDVKM, per germline. CDR3 size: 11 residues. The CDR3 nucleotides are TGTGCCAGCGGCCAACACTATGGCTACACCTTC. It encodes CASGQHYGYTF.

This chain joins TRBV5-1 and TRBJ1-1; maybe TRBD1 (6 bases). CDR3 size: 16 residues. Trimming took 6 bases from V and 4 from J, leaving 22 bases between them. Germline CDR1 SGHRS, CDR2 YFSETQ. The CDR3, as DNA: TGCGCCAGCACGCCCCTGGGGACACCCCTTGGCACTGAAGCTTTCTTT. Translated, it gives CASTPLGTPLGTEAFF.

This chain links TRBV5-6 with TRBJ1-1, with D possibly matching TRBD1 (6 bases). The CDR3 is 13 amino acids. CDR1 SGHDT and CDR2 YYEEEE come from the germline V gene. Trimming took 0 bases from V and 11 from J, leaving 14 bases between them. This CDR3 reads CASSLAGARGAFF. The CDR3 DNA reads TGTGCCAGCAGCTTGGCAGGGGCCAGGGGCGCTTTCTTT.

The chain uses TRBV18 and TRBJ1-5, with D unclear. Trimming removed 4 bases from V and 0 bases from J, with 13 bases in between. The germline V gene has CDR1 KGHSH and CDR2 LQKENI. The CDR3 loop spans 16 amino acids. The CDR3 region has the DNA TGTGCCAGCTCACACGGTTCGGGGTATAGCAATCAGCCCCAGCATTTT. Translating gives CASSHGSGYSNQPQHF.

The chain couples TRBV2 to TRBJ1-5; TRBD1 agrees at 9 bases. Trimming at V came to 8 bases and at J to 4 bases, leaving 6 bases not matched to a gene. This CDR3 has 14 amino acids. In germline, CDR1 is SNHLY, CDR2 FYNNEI. CDR3 nucleotide sequence: TGTGCCAGCGGAGGGACAGGGCAAAATCAGCCCCAGCATTTT. Residues: CASGGTGQNQPQHF.

The CDR3 region is CASSSDRMNEKLFF. DNA of the CDR3: TGTGCCAGCAGCTCGGACAGGATGAATGAAAAACTGTTTTTT. The chain joins TRBV7-9 to TRBJ1-4, with 7 positions matching TRBD1. The CDR3 has 14 amino acids. In germline, CDR1 is SEHNR, CDR2 FQNEAQ (reference sequence). V lost 4 bases and J lost 5; bases outside the gene matches: 4.

The chain combines TRBV24-1 with TRBJ2-1; 9 bases line up with TRBD1. The CDR3 is 15 residues long. The germline V gene has CDR1 KGHDR and CDR2 SFDVKD. The trim removed 1 base at V and 7 bases at J, leaving 4 bases unmatched. CDR3 loop: CATSDLGTGLNEQFF. CDR3 nucleotide sequence: TGTGCCACCAGTGATTTAGGGACAGGGCTGAATGAGCAGTTCTTC.

The chain carries TRBV5-1 and TRBJ2-2, with D maybe TRBD2 (6 bases). Trimming shortened V by 5 bases and J by 5 bases, and 22 bases separated the two germline ends. Per the germline V gene, CDR1 is SGHRS and CDR2 is YFSETQ. The CDR3 covers 17 residues. The CDR3 DNA sequence: TGCGCCAGCAGTAACCCCCGGGAGACCTTTCGGACCGGGGAGCTGTTTTTT. Encoded protein: CASSNPRETFRTGELFF.

This chain joins TRBV27 and TRBJ1-1, with D possibly TRBD1 on 5 matching bases. The V gene's germline CDR1 is MNHEY and CDR2 SMNVEV (reference sequence). V was clipped by 5 bases and J by 6 bases, with 16 bases between them. The CDR3 runs 14 residues. The DNA for the CDR3 is TGTGCCAGCAGTGCTTGGGGGGACGTCGCTGAAGCTTTCTTT. Amino acids: CASSAWGDVAEAFF.

The V call is TRBV28, the J call TRBJ2-3, with TRBD1 matching over 8 bases. The CDR3 is made up of 14 amino acids. Germline loops: CDR1 MDHEN, CDR2 SYDVKM. V gave up 5 bases and J gave up 0 bases; unmatched junction bases: 1. The CDR3 here is CASSQGASTDTQYF. In DNA form, the CDR3 reads TGTGCCAGCAGTCAGGGGGCTAGCACAGATACGCAGTATTTT.

The gene calls are TRBV7-8 and TRBJ1-4, with TRBD1 matching over 7 bases. The CDR3 sequence is 17 residues long. With 3 bases clipped from V and 4 bases from J, the junction kept 11 bases outside the gene matches. Germline V CDR1 and CDR2: SGHVS, FQNEAQ. The CDR3 protein is CASSFPSTGTDNEKLFF. As DNA, the CDR3 is TGTGCCAGCAGCTTCCCCTCCACCGGGACAGATAATGAAAAACTGTTTTTT.

V gene TRBV12-3 or TRBV12-4 combines with J gene TRBJ1-2; D is unresolved. V was trimmed by 5 bases and J by 5 bases, leaving 9 bases between them. The CDR3 covers 12 residues. The CDR3 region has the DNA TGTGCCAGCAGTCAAAGAGGGTATGGCTACACCTTC. This gives the protein CASSQRGYGYTF.

The genes are TRBV6-6 and TRBJ1-1; 7 bases are a match to TRBD1. V lost 2 bases, J lost 5 bases, and 5 bases stayed unmatched. This CDR3 spans 14 amino acids. Germline V gives CDR1 MNHNY, CDR2 SVGAGI (reference sequence). CDR3 DNA: TGTGCCAGCAGTTACCAGGGGGAGCGGACTGAAGCTTTCTTT. It specifies CASSYQGERTEAFF.

The chain employs TRBV5-1 and TRBJ1-4; TRBD1 is a possible D gene (5 bases). Germline V lookup: CDR1 SGHRS, CDR2 YFSETQ. The CDR3 length is 14 residues. V lost 4 bases to trimming and J lost 6 bases, with 13 bases between them. The CDR3 region has the DNA TGCGCCAGCAGCCCGGACAAGGCTGATGAAAAACTGTTTTTT. This translates into CASSPDKADEKLFF.

This sequence joins TRBV10-3 and TRBJ2-2; D perhaps matches TRBD1 (5 bases). The CDR3 sequence is 17 residues long. The ends were cut back, 0 bases at V and 4 bases at J, with 15 bases in the middle. CDR1 is ENHRY, CDR2 SYGVKD, per germline. Here the CDR3 reads CAISESGRDDRTGELFF. The DNA for the CDR3 is TGTGCCATCAGTGAGTCAGGCAGGGATGATCGCACCGGGGAGCTGTTTTTT.

The chain links TRBV7-9 to TRBJ1-2; D gene uncertain. Per germline, CDR1 SEHNR and CDR2 FQNEAQ (reference sequence). CDR3 length equals 14 residues. V was pared by 3 bases and J by 5 bases, with 13 bases between. DNA for the CDR3: TGTGCCAGCAGCTTGAACGGGATAGGGTATGGCTACACCTTC. Amino acids: CASSLNGIGYGYTF.

V usage is TRBV2 and J usage is TRBJ2-7; D is unclear. Trimming took off 3 bases at V and 5 bases at J, with 11 bases between the two ends. Germline V lookup: CDR1 SNHLY, CDR2 FYNNEI. The CDR3 spans 13 residues. CDR3 amino acids: CASSDSRLNEQYV. Written as DNA, the CDR3 is TGTGCCAGCAGTGATTCCAGACTTAACGAGCAGTACGTC.

The count of this clone is one. J is TRBJ1-6 and V is TRBV2; D is ambiguous. The CDR3 loop spans 13 amino acids. The V and J ends lost 7 bases and 8 bases respectively, with 12 bases between them. Germline-derived CDR1 and CDR2 are SNHLY and FYNNEI. The CDR3 coding sequence is TGTGCCAGCAATCCAGGCGGGGATTCACCCCTCCACTTT. Translated: CASNPGGDSPLHF.

The J gene is TRBJ1-5, the V gene TRBV6-5; no clear D. Trimming shortened V by 0 bases and J by 1 base, and 7 bases separated the two germline ends. Per germline, CDR1 MNHEY and CDR2 SVGAGI. The CDR3 is made up of 15 amino acids. The chain's CDR3 is CASSYSPQSNQPQHF. The CDR3 DNA sequence: TGTGCCAGCAGTTACTCTCCACAGAGCAATCAGCCCCAGCATTTT.